This entry lists 30 T cell receptor beta chains sequenced from one sample in a study of beta chain features in type 1 diabetes (dated by TCRdb to 2016 to 2018). General findings and caveats noted by the study authors: Type 1 diabetes patients showed a moderate but significant shortening of TCRB CDR3 length in all four CD4+ subsets.

Library preparation employed the immunoSEQ multiplex PCR assay. The entire isolated RNA was reverse transcribed using the High Capacity cDNA Reverse Transcription Kit, and thus expressed TCRB transcripts were sequenced. Drawn from immuneACCESS, this table holds only the in-frame rearrangements with V and J called that TCRdb kept. Clones are partly lost; checked studies trace under half to an unresolved V gene and leave the rest unexplained. The sample table shows a few hundred thousand clones, and over 11% are seen once. Around 0.019% of the sample is taken by the ten largest. These receptors have no known antigen. Material for sequencing was naive CD4+ T cells from blood. The cell subset or site label for this specimen denotes: true naive CD4+ T cells. All receptors come from a young man with type 1 diabetes.

The sample holds a few counts of this clone. The chain couples TRBV7-9 to TRBJ2-7; TRBD2 is a possible D gene (6 bases). This CDR3 is 11 amino acids long. Trimming took 1 base from V and 9 from J, leaving 7 bases between them. Germline V gene data show CDR1 as SEHNR and CDR2 as FQNEAQ (reference sequence). CDR3 residues: CASSLVGGQYF. The CDR3, as DNA: TGTGCCAGCAGCTTAGTGGGGGGGCAGTACTTC.

Worth noting for this clone: The identical CDR3 is also encoded by other nucleotide sequences in the sample. V is TRBV5-1 and J is TRBJ2-5; tentative D call: TRBD1 (6 bases). This CDR3 is 15 amino acids long. V lost 4 bases to trimming and J lost 0 bases, with 13 bases between them. Per germline, CDR1 SGHRS and CDR2 YFSETQ. CDR3 protein: CASSLGQGYQETQYF. The CDR3 coding sequence is TGCGCCAGCAGCCTAGGTCAGGGGTACCAAGAGACCCAGTACTTC.

The chain employs TRBV9 and TRBJ1-1; perhaps TRBD1 as D (6 bases). The V end lost 4 bases, the J end lost 0 bases, and 13 bases lay between the germline ends. The germline V gene has CDR1 SGDLS and CDR2 YYNGEE. The CDR3 is made up of 15 amino acids. The CDR3, as DNA: TGTGCCAGCAGCCCCGGGGGGCCTATGAACACTGAAGCTTTCTTT. Its protein product is CASSPGGPMNTEAFF.

This clone was found a few times. The chain couples TRBV19 to TRBJ2-3, with a possible D match to TRBD1 (6 bases). Trimming stripped 3 bases from V and 5 bases from J, with 12 bases between. The CDR3 length is 14 residues. Per the germline V gene, CDR1 is LNHDA and CDR2 is SQIVND (reference sequence). CDR3 in amino acids: CASSIGQTLDTQYF. CDR3 DNA sequence: TGTGCCAGTAGTATCGGACAGACTTTAGATACGCAGTATTTT. The complete variable domain, with remaining parts taken from reference TRBV19 and TRBJ2-3, reads DGGITQSPKYLFRKEGQNVTLSCEQNLNHDAMYWYRQDPGQGLRLIYYSQIVNDFQKGDIAEGYSVSREKKESFPLTVTSAQKNPTAFYLCASSIGQTLDTQYFGPGTRLTVL.

The genes are TRBV29-1 and TRBJ2-3; TRBD2 matches 14 bases. Trimming cost V 2 bases and J 2 bases; bases outside gene matches: 6. The CDR3 has 17 residues. Germline V gene sequence: CDR1 SQVTM, CDR2 ANQGSEA. The chain's CDR3 is CSVEWGTSGRDTDTQYF. The CDR3, as DNA: TGCAGCGTTGAATGGGGGACTAGCGGGAGAGACACAGATACGCAGTATTTT.

This clone was found a few times. The chain uses TRBV7-2 and TRBJ1-5; the match to TRBD1 covers 7 bases. The CDR3 consists of 15 residues. Unmatched junction bases numbered 5, after V lost 1 base and J lost 5 bases. Germline CDR1 reads SGHTA; CDR2 reads FQGNSA. The CDR3 is CASSLGAGGHQPQHF. As DNA, the CDR3 is TGTGCCAGCAGCTTAGGGGCAGGGGGTCATCAGCCCCAGCATTTT. The full variable domain, rest sourced from reference TRBV7-2 and TRBJ1-5, is GAGVSQSPSNKVTEKGKDVELRCDPISGHTALYWYRQSLGQGLEFLIYFQGNSAPDKSGLPSDRFSAERTGGSVSTLTIQRTQQEDSAVYLCASSLGAGGHQPQHFGDGTRLSIL.

This CDR3 is CAWSLGTSGRVYTGELFF. DNA of the CDR3: TGTGCCTGGAGTCTAGGGACTAGCGGGAGAGTATACACCGGGGAGCTGTTTTTT. The chain joins TRBV30 to TRBJ2-2; 14 bases align to TRBD2. The CDR3 is 18 residues long. The germline CDR1 and CDR2 sequences are GTSNPN and SVGIG (reference sequence). V lost 2 bases, J lost 3 bases, and 8 bases stayed unmatched.

This chain connects TRBV5-1 to TRBJ2-2; 12 bases align to TRBD2. In germline, CDR1 is SGHRS, CDR2 YFSETQ. The CDR3 covers 18 residues. V lost 4 bases to trimming and J lost 1 base; unmatched junction nucleotides: 8. DNA for the CDR3: TGCGCCAGCAGCCAATCGACTAGCGGGAGCGGGAACACCGGGGAGCTGTTTTTT. The encoded protein is CASSQSTSGSGNTGELFF.

This clone turned up a few times. At the DNA level, this CDR3 is encoded by other sequences in the same sample as well. The V call is TRBV5-6, the J call TRBJ1-1; possibly TRBD1 for D (6 bases). V lost 0 bases and J 0 bases, leaving 9 bases between the germline ends. The CDR3 extends over 15 amino acids. Germline CDR1 and CDR2: SGHDT and YYEEEE. CDR3 residues: CASSLGQVMNTEAFF. DNA of the CDR3: TGTGCCAGCAGCTTGGGACAGGTCATGAACACTGAAGCTTTCTTT.

The chain combines TRBV7-6 with TRBJ2-7, with 7 bases identical to TRBD2. CDR1 SGHVS and CDR2 FNYEAQ come from the germline V gene. The ends lost 1 base at V and 5 bases at J; junction bases unmatched: 5. This CDR3 has 14 amino acids. CDR3 sequence reads: CASSLEQGGNEQYF. CDR3 sequence (DNA): TGTGCCAGCAGCTTAGAGCAGGGAGGGAACGAGCAGTACTTC.

The DNA for the CDR3 is TGTGCCAGCAGCTTACAGGGGGTCCAAGAGACCCAGTACTTC. Amino acid sequence: CASSLQGVQETQYF. The rearrangement uses TRBV7-8 and TRBJ2-5, with TRBD1 matching over 7 bases. The CDR3 contains 14 residues. The V gene end was trimmed by 2 bases and the J gene end by 1 base; junction bases not matched to a gene: 1. Germline lookup yields CDR1 SGHVS and CDR2 FQNEAQ.

This clone occurred a few times. The CDR3 loop reads CASRAEGGGGQYF. The CDR3 DNA reads TGTGCCAGCAGGGCAGAGGGAGGGGGTGGCCAGTACTTC. J is TRBJ2-5 and V is TRBV6-1; D possibly corresponds to TRBD2 (7 bases). Germline CDR1 and CDR2: MNHNS and SASEGT. The V end was cut by 6 bases, the J end by 10 bases, with 18 bases between. This CDR3 has 13 residues.

Turning to this clone: Additional DNA sequences in this sample encode the identical CDR3. This sequence joins TRBV25-1 and TRBJ1-2, with 9 bases lining up with TRBD1. V was pared by 3 bases and J by 4 bases, with 3 bases of the junction left unmatched. CDR1 MGHDK and CDR2 SYGVNS come from the germline V gene. The CDR3 consists of 14 residues. The CDR3: CASSEGQGLYGYTF. CDR3 nucleotides: TGTGCCAGCAGTGAGGGACAGGGCCTCTATGGCTACACCTTC.

In its sample, this clone was seen a few times. The chain combines TRBV15 with TRBJ2-1; TRBD1 matches 10 bases. J gave up 7 bases and V 1 base, and 7 bases lay outside the gene matches. Germline V gene data show CDR1 as LNHNV and CDR2 as YYDKDF (reference sequence). There are 16 residues in the CDR3. The CDR3 region has the DNA TGTGCCACCAGCAGAGGCACCGGGACAGGGGATAATGAGCAGTTCTTC. Amino acid sequence: CATSRGTGTGDNEQFF.

The J gene is TRBJ2-5, the V gene TRBV29-1; 7 nucleotides line up with TRBD1. The DNA end favors TRBJ2-7, so the J call may be wrong. The CDR3 has 16 residues. CDR1 and CDR2 from the germline V gene are SQVTM and ANQGSEA. This CDR3 reads CSVVVGVTGVPYEQYF. CDR3 sequence (DNA): TGCAGCGTTGTGGTTGGGGTAACAGGGGTTCCCTACGAGCAGTACTTC.

CDR3 residues: CASSYGQGRDQPQHF. CDR3 sequence (DNA): TGTGCCAGCAGCTACGGACAGGGGAGAGATCAGCCCCAGCATTTT. The chain joins TRBV5-4 to TRBJ1-5; TRBD1 matches at 9 bases. Looked up from germline, CDR1 is SGHNT and CDR2 is YYREEE (reference sequence). The CDR3 has 15 residues. J was trimmed by 5 bases and V by 3 bases; bases with no gene match: 6.

The chain carries TRBV29-1 and TRBJ2-5; 10 bases match TRBD1. The J segment lost 3 bases and the V segment lost 7 bases, leaving 5 bases of the junction unmatched. Germline assignment: CDR1 SQVTM and CDR2 ANQGSEA. This CDR3 contains 13 residues. The CDR3 region is CSGLGTGEETQYF. The DNA of the CDR3 is TGCAGCGGACTAGGGACAGGGGAAGAGACCCAGTACTTC.

This clone was counted a few times. The same CDR3 is also encoded by other DNA sequences in this sample. The rearrangement links TRBV4-1 to TRBJ2-7, with TRBD1 matching over 10 bases. This CDR3 is built from 15 residues. The V gene's germline CDR1 is MGHRA and CDR2 YSYEKL. The V gene end was trimmed by 3 bases and the J gene end by 0 bases; junction bases not matched to a gene: 2. The CDR3 nucleotides read TGCGCCAGCAGCCAGGGACAGGGGCCCTCCTACGAGCAGTACTTC. This translates into CASSQGQGPSYEQYF.

This clone was seen a handful of times. V usage is TRBV6-5 and J usage is TRBJ1-1; TRBD1 matches at 9 bases. Trimming at V came to 6 bases and at J to 2 bases, leaving 7 bases not matched to a gene. This CDR3 is built from 15 residues. Germline V lookup: CDR1 MNHEY, CDR2 SVGAGI. The CDR3 DNA sequence: TGTGCCAGCAGACCACCGGGACAGGGAAACACTGAAGCTTTCTTT. It codes for CASRPPGQGNTEAFF.

The chain recombines TRBV7-9 with TRBJ1-2; 7 bases map to TRBD1. There are 15 residues in the CDR3. V dropped 5 bases and J dropped 4; count of bases not matched to a gene: 10. Germline CDR1 and CDR2: SEHNR and FQNEAQ (reference sequence). CDR3 nucleotide sequence: TGTGCCAGCAGCCAACAGGACAGGCCGGGCTATGGCTACACCTTC. It encodes CASSQQDRPGYGYTF.

Only a few counts were recorded for this clone. J is TRBJ1-1 and V is TRBV7-2; D remains ambiguous. V gave up 1 base and J gave up 6 bases, with 6 bases separating them. This CDR3 is built from 12 residues. CDR1 and CDR2 (germline): SGHTA, FQGNSA. CDR3 amino acids: CASSLGPPEAFF. As DNA, the CDR3 is TGTGCCAGCAGCTTAGGGCCCCCTGAAGCTTTCTTT.

The rearrangement uses TRBV5-6 and TRBJ1-4; D perhaps matches TRBD1 (6 bases). V was clipped by 4 bases and J by 8 bases, with 18 bases between them. Per germline, CDR1 SGHDT and CDR2 YYEEEE. The CDR3 runs to 15 residues. DNA for the CDR3: TGTGCCAGCAGCGCCGGACAGACCGGGAAGGAAAAACTGTTTTTT. Residues: CASSAGQTGKEKLFF. Full variable domain (missing parts from reference TRBV5-6 and TRBJ1-4): DAGVTQSPTHLIKTRGQQVTLRCSPKSGHDTVSWYQQALGQGPQFIFQYYEEEERQRGNFPDRFSGHQFPNYSSELNVNALLLGDSALYLCASSAGQTGKEKLFFGSGTQLSVL.

V gene TRBV28 combines with J gene TRBJ1-2; the D gene is possibly TRBD1 (6 bases). Between the trimmed V and J ends, which lost 5 bases and 2 bases, there was a span of 18 bases. Germline V gene data show CDR1 as MDHEN and CDR2 as SYDVKM. The CDR3 sequence is 16 residues long. The CDR3 DNA sequence: TGTGCCAGCAGTCCCCGGGGCCGGGGGGCGAACTATGGCTACACCTTC. Amino acids: CASSPRGRGANYGYTF.

The J gene is TRBJ2-5, the V gene TRBV7-9; D not resolved. The germline V gene encodes CDR1 SEHNR and CDR2 FQNEAQ (reference sequence). Deletions cut 5 bases from V and 1 base from J, with 20 bases between. The CDR3 extends over 17 amino acids. CDR3 coding DNA: TGTGCCAGCAGCCCCCCCGCTACAGAAGGAATCCAAGAGACCCAGTACTTC. Residues: CASSPPATEGIQETQYF.

The chain combines TRBV5-4 with TRBJ2-5; D perhaps matches TRBD1 (6 bases). Germline loops: CDR1 SGHNT, CDR2 YYREEE (reference sequence). The CDR3 covers 14 residues. The V end lost 4 bases, the J end lost 4 bases, and 14 bases lay between the germline ends. The CDR3 spells CASSRRQVLETQYF. In DNA form, the CDR3 reads TGTGCCAGCAGCCGTAGACAGGTCCTAGAGACCCAGTACTTC.

Notes on this clone: The same CDR3 also results from other DNA sequences found in this sample. The chain recombines TRBV7-9 with TRBJ2-7, with a weak D call TRBD1 (5 bases). The CDR3 contains 12 residues. Germline values: CDR1 SEHNR, CDR2 FQNEAQ (reference sequence). V gave up 3 bases and J gave up 5 bases, with 8 bases separating them. The DNA for the CDR3 is TGTGCCAGCAGCTTGGTAGGGGACGAGCAGTACTTC. Amino acid sequence: CASSLVGDEQYF.

The sample holds a few counts of this clone. The genes are TRBV5-1 and TRBJ1-2; 8 positions match TRBD1. Germline V CDR1 and CDR2: SGHRS, YFSETQ. The length of the CDR3 is 14 residues. Unmatched junction bases numbered 1, after V lost 0 bases and J lost 3 bases. CDR3: CASSLVTGDYGYTF. Written as DNA, the CDR3 is TGCGCCAGCAGCTTGGTGACAGGGGACTATGGCTACACCTTC.

The chain combines TRBV30 with TRBJ1-3; D possibly corresponds to TRBD1 (6 bases). V was shortened by 0 bases and J by 2 bases, with 11 bases between the two germline ends. Per the germline V gene, CDR1 is GTSNPN and CDR2 is SVGIG (reference sequence). CDR3 length: 15 residues. The CDR3 nucleotides are TGTGCCTGGAGTGTAAAAACAGGGACTGGAAACACCATATATTTT. Translating gives CAWSVKTGTGNTIYF.

The chain combines TRBV18 with TRBJ1-2; no clear D gene. Germline V gene data show CDR1 as KGHSH and CDR2 as LQKENI. This CDR3 is 14 amino acids long. V was clipped by 3 bases and J by 1 base, with 9 bases between them. In nucleotides, the CDR3 is TGTGCCAGCTCACCGGCAGATCTTAACTATGGCTACACCTTC. This gives the protein CASSPADLNYGYTF.

This sequence joins TRBV2 and TRBJ2-7, with a weak D call TRBD1 (6 bases). CDR3 size: 13 residues. The V end was cut by 5 bases, the J end by 5 bases, with 13 bases between. Looked up from germline, CDR1 is SNHLY and CDR2 is FYNNEI. The CDR3 coding sequence is TGTGCCAGCAGTCGGCAGGGGCTTGACGAGCAGTACTTC. Translating gives CASSRQGLDEQYF.